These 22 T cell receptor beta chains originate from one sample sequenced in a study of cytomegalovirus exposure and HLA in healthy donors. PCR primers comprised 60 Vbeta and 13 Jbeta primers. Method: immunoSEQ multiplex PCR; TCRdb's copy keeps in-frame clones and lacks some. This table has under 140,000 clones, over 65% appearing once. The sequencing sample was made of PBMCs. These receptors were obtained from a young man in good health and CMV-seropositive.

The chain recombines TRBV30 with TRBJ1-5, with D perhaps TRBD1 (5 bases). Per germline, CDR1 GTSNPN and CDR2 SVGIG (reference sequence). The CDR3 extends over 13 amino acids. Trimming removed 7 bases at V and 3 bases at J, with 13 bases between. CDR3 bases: TGTGCCTCCTCGGGGGGGGACAATCAGCCCCAGCATTTT. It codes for CASSGGDNQPQHF.

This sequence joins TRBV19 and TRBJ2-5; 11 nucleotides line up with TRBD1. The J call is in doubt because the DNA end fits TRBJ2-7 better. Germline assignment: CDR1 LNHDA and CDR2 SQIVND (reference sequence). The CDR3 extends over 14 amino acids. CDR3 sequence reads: CASSRTGGGDEQYF. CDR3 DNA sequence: TGTGCCAGTAGTAGGACAGGGGGCGGCGACGAGCAGTACTTC.

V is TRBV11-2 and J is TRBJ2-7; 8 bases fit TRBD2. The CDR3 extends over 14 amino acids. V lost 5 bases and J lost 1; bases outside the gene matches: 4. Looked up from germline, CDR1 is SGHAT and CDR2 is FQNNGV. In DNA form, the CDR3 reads TGTGCCAGCAGCCTCGGACTAGCTTCCTACGAGCAGTACTTC. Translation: CASSLGLASYEQYF.

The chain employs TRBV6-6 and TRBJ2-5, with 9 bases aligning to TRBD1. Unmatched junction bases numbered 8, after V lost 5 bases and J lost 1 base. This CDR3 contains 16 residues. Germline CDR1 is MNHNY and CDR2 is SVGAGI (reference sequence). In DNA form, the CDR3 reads TGTGCCAGCAGTCCCCTCCCGGACAGGGGCCAAGAGACCCAGTACTTC. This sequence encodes CASSPLPDRGQETQYF.

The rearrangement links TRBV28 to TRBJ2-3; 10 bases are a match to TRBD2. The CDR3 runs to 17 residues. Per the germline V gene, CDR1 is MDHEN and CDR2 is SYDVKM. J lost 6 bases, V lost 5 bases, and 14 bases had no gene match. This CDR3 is CASSRVASGGKADTQYF. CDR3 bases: TGTGCCAGCAGTCGTGTCGCTAGCGGGGGTAAAGCGGATACGCAGTATTTT.

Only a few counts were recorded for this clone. Here the CDR3 reads CASSGAGYLSGNTIYF. CDR3 coding DNA: TGTGCCAGCAGTGGGGCCGGCTATCTCTCTGGAAACACCATATATTTT. This sequence joins TRBV28 and TRBJ1-3; a weak D match, TRBD1 (5 bases). The CDR3 is 16 residues long. Trimming removed 5 bases from V and 0 bases from J, with 14 bases in between. CDR1 and CDR2 (germline): MDHEN, SYDVKM. The full variable domain, in which reference TRBV28 and TRBJ1-3 provide the parts outside the CDR3, is DVKVTQSSRYLVKRTGEKVFLECVQDMDHENMFWYRQDPGLGLRLIYFSYDVKMKEKGDIPEGYSVSREKKERFSLILESASTNQTSMYLCASSGAGYLSGNTIYFGEGSWLTVV.

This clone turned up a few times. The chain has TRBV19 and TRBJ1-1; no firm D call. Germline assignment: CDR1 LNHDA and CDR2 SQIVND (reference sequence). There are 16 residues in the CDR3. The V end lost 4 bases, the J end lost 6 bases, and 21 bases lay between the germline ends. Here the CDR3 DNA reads TGTGCCAGTAGTACGTTGGTAGGAGGCGGTCGACCTGAAGCTTTCTTT. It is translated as CASSTLVGGGRPEAFF.

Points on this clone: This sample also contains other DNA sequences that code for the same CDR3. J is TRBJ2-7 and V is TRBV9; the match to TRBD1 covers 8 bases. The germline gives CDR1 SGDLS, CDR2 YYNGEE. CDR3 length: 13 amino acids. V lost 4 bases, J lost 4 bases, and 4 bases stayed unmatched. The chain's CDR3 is CASSPQGAYEQYF. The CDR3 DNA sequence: TGTGCCAGCAGCCCCCAGGGGGCGTACGAGCAGTACTTC.

The CDR3 DNA is TGCGCCAGCAGCCAGAGCAGCGGGGGATACACCGGGGAGCTGTTTTTT. It encodes CASSQSSGGYTGELFF. The V gene is TRBV5-1, the J gene TRBJ2-2; 8 bases line up with TRBD2. Germline V gene sequence: CDR1 SGHRS, CDR2 YFSETQ. The V gene end was trimmed by 4 bases and the J gene end by 3 bases; junction bases not matched to a gene: 8. The CDR3 covers 16 residues.

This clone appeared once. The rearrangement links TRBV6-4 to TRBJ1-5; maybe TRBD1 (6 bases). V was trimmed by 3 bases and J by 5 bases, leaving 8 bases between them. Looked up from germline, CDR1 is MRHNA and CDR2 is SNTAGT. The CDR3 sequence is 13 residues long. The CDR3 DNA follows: TGTGCCAGCAGTGAGGGGGCTTATCAGCCCCAGCATTTT. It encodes CASSEGAYQPQHF.

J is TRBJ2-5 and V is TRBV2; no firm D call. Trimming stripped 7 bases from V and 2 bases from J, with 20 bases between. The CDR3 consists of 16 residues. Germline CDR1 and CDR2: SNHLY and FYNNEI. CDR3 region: CASTLSRALQQETQYF. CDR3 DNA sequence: TGTGCCAGCACCCTGTCGAGAGCGTTGCAGCAAGAGACCCAGTACTTC.

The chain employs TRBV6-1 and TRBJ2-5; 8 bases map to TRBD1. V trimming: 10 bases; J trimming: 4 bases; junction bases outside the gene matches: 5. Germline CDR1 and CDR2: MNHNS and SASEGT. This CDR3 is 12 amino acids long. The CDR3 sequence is CATQGAGETQYF. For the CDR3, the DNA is TGTGCCACCCAGGGGGCCGGAGAGACCCAGTACTTC.

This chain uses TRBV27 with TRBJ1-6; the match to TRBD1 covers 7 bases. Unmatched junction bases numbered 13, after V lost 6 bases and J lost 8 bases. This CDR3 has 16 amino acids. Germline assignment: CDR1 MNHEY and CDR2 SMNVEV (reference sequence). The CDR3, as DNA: TGTGCCAGCAGATATGGGACAGCTCGTGGGGATTCACCCCTCCACTTT. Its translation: CASRYGTARGDSPLHF.

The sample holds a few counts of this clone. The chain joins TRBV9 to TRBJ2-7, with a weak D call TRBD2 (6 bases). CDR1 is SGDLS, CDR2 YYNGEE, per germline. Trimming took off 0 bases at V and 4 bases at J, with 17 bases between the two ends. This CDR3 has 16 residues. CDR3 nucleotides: TGTGCCAGCAGCGTAGGGCCGACGGAGGGGTGGTACGAGCAGTACTTC. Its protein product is CASSVGPTEGWYEQYF.

CDR3: CASSQGLAMPDTQYF. In DNA, the CDR3 is TGCGCCAGCAGCCAAGGACTGGCAATGCCAGATACGCAGTATTTT. The rearrangement uses TRBV4-1 and TRBJ2-3; D ambiguous. Germline-derived CDR1 and CDR2 are MGHRA and YSYEKL. V was clipped by 1 base and J by 4 bases, with 12 bases between them. The CDR3 spans 15 residues.

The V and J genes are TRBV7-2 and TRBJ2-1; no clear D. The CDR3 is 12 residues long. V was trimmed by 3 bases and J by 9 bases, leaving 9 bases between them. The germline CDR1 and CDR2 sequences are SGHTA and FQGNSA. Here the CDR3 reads CASSFPPSEQFF. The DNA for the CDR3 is TGTGCCAGCAGCTTCCCCCCCAGTGAGCAGTTCTTC.

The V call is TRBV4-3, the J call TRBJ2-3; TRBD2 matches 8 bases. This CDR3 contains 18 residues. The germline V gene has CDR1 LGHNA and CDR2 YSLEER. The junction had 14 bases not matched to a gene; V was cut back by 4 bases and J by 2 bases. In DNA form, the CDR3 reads TGCGCCAGCAGCCCGGGACTAGGGAGTGGGGCACACACAGATACGCAGTATTTT. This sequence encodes CASSPGLGSGAHTDTQYF.

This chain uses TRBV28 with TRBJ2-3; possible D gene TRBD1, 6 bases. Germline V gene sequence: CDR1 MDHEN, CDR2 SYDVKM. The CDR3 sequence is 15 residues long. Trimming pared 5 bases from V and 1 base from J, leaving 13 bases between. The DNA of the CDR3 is TGTGCCAGCAGTAATCTACAGGGAGGCACAGATACGCAGTATTTT. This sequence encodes CASSNLQGGTDTQYF.

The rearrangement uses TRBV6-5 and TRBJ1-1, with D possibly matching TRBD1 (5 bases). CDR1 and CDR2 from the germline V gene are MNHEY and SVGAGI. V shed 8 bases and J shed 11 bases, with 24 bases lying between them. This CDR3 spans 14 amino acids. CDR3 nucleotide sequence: TGTGCCAGCGATCTTCCCCGGGGGGACCTGTATGCTTTCTTT. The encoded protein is CASDLPRGDLYAFF.

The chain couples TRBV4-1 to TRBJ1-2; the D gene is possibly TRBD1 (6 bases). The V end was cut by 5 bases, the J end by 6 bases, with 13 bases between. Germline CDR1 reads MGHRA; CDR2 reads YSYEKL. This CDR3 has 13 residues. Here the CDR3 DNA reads TGCGCCAGCAGCTCCGGGACACCCGATGGCTACACCTTC. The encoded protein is CASSSGTPDGYTF.

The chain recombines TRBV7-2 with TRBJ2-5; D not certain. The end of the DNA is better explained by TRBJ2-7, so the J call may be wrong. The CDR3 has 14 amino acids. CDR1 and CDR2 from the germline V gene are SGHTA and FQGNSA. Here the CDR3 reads CASTPLISSYEQYF. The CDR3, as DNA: TGTGCCAGCACCCCCCTCATATCCTCCTACGAGCAGTACTTC.

Written as DNA, the CDR3 is TGTGCCAGCAGCTTAGAGCAGGAAGCACGGTACTTC. This translates into CASSLEQEARYF. The chain couples TRBV11-2 to TRBJ2-5; the D is unclear. CDR1 is SGHAT, CDR2 FQNNGV, per germline. Trimming shortened V by 0 bases and J by 13 bases, and 12 bases separated the two germline ends. This CDR3 comprises 12 residues.